Below, one T cell receptor beta chain is given with its context. Authors' analysis steps: By means of reference gene primer amplification, nucleated cell counts were estimated. TCRdb's copy holds only in-frame clones and misses some; the assay was immunoSEQ multiplex PCR. V and J calls and clone size are given by that table; D and trimming were obtained from the DNA. This table has 130,000 to 150,000 clones, around 90% appearing once. These data belong to a study of blood T cell repertoires in COVID-19. Overall study: Samples representing acute and convalescent COVID-19 were sourced from the United States, Italy and Spain. T cells, B-cell-depleted T cells, or PBMCs provided the cDNA or gDNA that served as material.

This CDR3 is built from 13 residues. Germline V gives CDR1 LGHDT, CDR2 YNNKEL (reference sequence). V lost 0 bases, J lost 10 bases, and 12 bases lay in between. The gene calls are TRBV3-1 (or the pseudogene TRBV3-2) and TRBJ1-2; D is possibly TRBD1 (6 bases). The sequence was collected from a man between 65 and 85 years old with acute or convalescent COVID-19. Sequenced input: peripheral blood. The CDR3 spells CASSQEQGRNYTF. DNA of the CDR3: TGTGCCAGCAGCCAAGAACAGGGACGAAACTACACCTTC.